Each of the 6 T cell receptor beta chains below was sequenced from the same sample in a study of CD8 T cells in ankylosing spondylitis. MiXCR, run by TCRdb on the 5' RACE reads, gives a single entry per CDR3 protein. The data hold about 300,000 distinct CDR3 sequences, with roughly 20% observed a single time. Specimen: blood, either unsorted or a sorted T cell fraction (not recorded which). The receptors were sampled from a female donor with ankylosing spondylitis or in good health (not recorded which).

As for this clonotype: Lacking the conserved final phenylalanine or tryptophan, this CDR3 likely reflects a read error. J is TRBJ2-7 and V is TRBV7-2, with TRBD2 as a possible D gene (5 bases). The CDR3 length is 14 residues. Germline V CDR1 and CDR2: SGHTA, FQGNSA. The V end was cut by 4 bases, the J end by 0 bases, with 10 bases between. CDR3 residues: CASSSAEASYEQYL. The CDR3 DNA sequence: TGTGCCAGCAGCTCGGCGGAGGCCTCCTACGAGCAGTACCTC.

The chain joins TRBV12-3 or TRBV12-4 to TRBJ1-1; D call uncertain. Trimming took 5 bases from V and 4 from J, leaving 20 bases between them. This CDR3 has 16 amino acids. The CDR3 DNA sequence: TGTGCCAGCAGTCCCCAACAGTCCCTGATAGTCACTGAAGCTTTCTTT. Translating gives CASSPQQSLIVTEAFF.

The CDR3 DNA sequence: TGTGCCAGCAGCTCAATTAGGGGAGAAGGAGAGACCCAGTACTTC. Protein product: CASSSIRGEGETQYF. This rearrangement joins TRBV11-3 to TRBJ2-5; D possibly matches TRBD1 or TRBD2 (5 bases each). The germline V and J ends were trimmed by 4 bases and 4 bases, with 16 bases remaining between them. Germline CDR1 reads SGHNT; CDR2 reads YENEEA. This CDR3 is built from 15 residues. Full variable domain (remainder filled in from reference TRBV11-3 and TRBJ2-5): EAGVVQSPRYKIIEKKQPVAFWCNPISGHNTLYWYLQNLGQGPELLIRYENEEAVDDSQLPKDRFSAERLKGVDSTLKIQPAELGDSAVYLCASSSIRGEGETQYFGPGTRLLVL.

This clonotype appeared once. This rearrangement joins TRBV2 to TRBJ2-7; D is perhaps TRBD1 (6 bases). V was clipped by 8 bases and J by 1 base, with 15 bases between them. In germline, CDR1 is SNHLY, CDR2 FYNNEI. The CDR3 spans 14 residues. CDR3 nucleotides: TGTGCCAGCTCCCCGCTCGGGACATCCTACGAGCAGTACTTC. Its protein product is CASSPLGTSYEQYF.

The rearrangement links TRBV12-5 to TRBJ2-7; 9 nucleotides agree with TRBD2. CDR1 is LGHNT, CDR2 FRNRAP, per germline. V dropped 3 bases and J dropped 2; count of bases not matched to a gene: 5. The CDR3 runs 15 residues. The CDR3 sequence is CASGFSGSGTYEQYF. DNA of the CDR3: TGTGCTAGTGGTTTTAGCGGGAGTGGCACCTACGAGCAGTACTTC.

Ten or more counts support this clonotype. V gene TRBV12-3 or TRBV12-4 combines with J gene TRBJ2-1; unclear D gene. V was trimmed by 3 bases and J by 8 bases, leaving 8 bases between them. The length of the CDR3 is 12 residues. The CDR3 spells CASSFRSHEQFF. The CDR3 DNA is TGTGCCAGCAGTTTTCGTTCCCATGAGCAGTTCTTC.